This TCR beta chain was identified during a study of blood T cell repertoires in COVID-19. This clone was seen just once. V lost 2 bases and J 1 base, leaving 13 bases between the germline ends. The germline CDR1 and CDR2 sequences are KGHSH and LQKENI. The CDR3 totals 16 residues. Original methodology: Using reference gene primer amplification, nucleated cell counts were estimated. Libraries were prepared by immunoSEQ multiplex PCR; TCRdb keeps only in-frame clonotypes and omits some of them. V and J calls and clone size follow that table, whereas D and trimming were derived from the DNA. This sample carries fewer than 300,000 clones, 84% of them seen once, and the ten largest clones take roughly 8.6%.

V gene TRBV18 combines with J gene TRBJ2-3; weak D call: TRBD1 (5 bases). The receptor was derived from a human donor in a cohort sampled during active COVID-19. Source material: peripheral blood. In DNA form, the CDR3 reads TGTGCCAGCTCACCATTTAATAGACAGCGCACAGATACGCAGTATTTT. Protein sequence: CASSPFNRQRTDTQYF.